These T cell receptor beta chains were read from a single sample in a study of regulatory T cells in long-lasting Graves disease. TCRdb itself ran the multiplex PCR reads through MiXCR, one entry per CDR3 protein. The table shows 360,000 or so distinct CDR3 sequences, with roughly 25% occurring only once. Sample: peripheral blood mononuclear cells (PBMCs), taken when the disease was refractory, from a patient treated with antithyroid drugs. These TCRs come from a woman between 35 and 50 years old with Graves disease. Both conserved end residues are part of each CDR3. The D gene is left open where the match is weak. A clone size is listed for some rows: how often the clone was seen (once, few, many), or a class if it is expanded.

D gene	CDR3 length	clone size	V gene	J gene	CDR3 protein	CDR3 DNA
TRBD2	13	many	TRBV7-8	TRBJ2-5	CASSFRLAETQYF	TGTGCCAGCAGCTTCCGACTAGCGGAGACCCAGTACTTC
NA	13	many	TRBV6-1	TRBJ2-7	CASTSSWVTEQYF	TGTGCCAGCACTTCCTCTTGGGTAACCGAGCAGTACTTC
NA	15	NA	TRBV20-1	TRBJ1-6	CSARKDSSYNSPLHF	TGCAGTGCTAGAAAAGACAGCTCCTATAATTCACCCCTCCACTTT
NA	15	NA	TRBV24-1	TRBJ2-5	CATSDRDKLRETQYF	TGTGCCACCAGCGACCGGGATAAATTGAGGGAGACCCAGTACTTC
NA	12	few	TRBV18	TRBJ2-7	CASSSGGSYQYF	TGTGCCAGCTCATCCGGGGGAAGTTACCAGTACTTC
TRBD1	15	many	TRBV12-3/TRBV12-4	TRBJ1-2	CASSFTGTGSYGYTF	TGTGCCAGCAGTTTTACCGGGACAGGGTCCTATGGCTACACCTTC
NA	15	NA	TRBV12-3/TRBV12-4	TRBJ2-2	CASEPDRPWGGELFF	TGTGCCAGCGAACCCGACAGGCCCTGGGGCGGGGAGCTGTTTTTT
TRBD1	16	many	TRBV10-1	TRBJ2-7	CASSTTGVKGRGEQYF	TGCGCCAGTAGTACGACAGGGGTGAAAGGCCGAGGCGAGCAGTACTTC
NA	13	NA	TRBV20-1	TRBJ2-7	CSADYRVPGEQYF	TGCAGTGCTGACTACAGGGTCCCCGGCGAGCAGTACTTC
NA	18	NA	TRBV7-2	TRBJ2-2	CASSSTWGDAVNTGELFF	TGTGCCAGCAGCTCGACATGGGGGGACGCGGTAAACACCGGGGAGCTGTTTTTT
TRBD1	18	many	TRBV12-3/TRBV12-4	TRBJ1-6	CASSGPGQTFSYNSPLHF	TGTGCCAGCAGTGGGCCGGGACAGACCTTCTCCTATAATTCACCCCTCCACTTT
TRBD2	17	NA	TRBV4-1	TRBJ2-7	CASSHRDTAGARYEQYF	TGCGCCAGCAGCCACAGGGATACCGCGGGAGCGAGGTACGAGCAGTACTTC
NA	14	few	TRBV12-3/TRBV12-4	TRBJ2-7	CASTDRSESYEQYF	TGTGCCAGCACAGACCGAAGCGAGTCCTACGAGCAGTACTTC
NA	17	many	TRBV7-8	TRBJ1-4	CASSFSIPRGTNEKLFF	TGTGCCAGCAGCTTCTCTATTCCTCGGGGGACTAATGAAAAACTGTTTTTT
NA	13	NA	TRBV2	TRBJ1-1	CASTPDGNTEAFF	TGTGCCAGCACCCCTGACGGGAACACTGAAGCTTTCTTT
NA	12	NA	TRBV12-3/TRBV12-4	TRBJ2-3	CATRAAAGTQYF	TGTGCCACCCGGGCCGCGGCAGGGACGCAGTATTTT
TRBD1	14	few	TRBV10-3	TRBJ1-2	CAISESNRGIGYTF	TGTGCCATCAGTGAGTCGAACAGGGGGATTGGCTACACCTTC
NA	14	many	TRBV7-9	TRBJ1-1	CASSINPRNTEAFF	TGTGCCAGCAGCATTAATCCACGGAACACTGAAGCTTTCTTT
TRBD2	16	many	TRBV7-9	TRBJ2-7	CASSHVYVSGSYEQYF	TGTGCCAGCAGCCACGTGTACGTGAGCGGGAGCTACGAGCAGTACTTC
TRBD1	11	NA	TRBV30	TRBJ2-7	CAWYHGQGANF	TGTGCCTGGTATCACGGACAGGGGGCGAACTTC
NA	16	few	TRBV19	TRBJ1-5	CASSIVRVGSNQPQHF	TGTGCCAGTAGTATCGTAAGGGTTGGGAGCAATCAGCCCCAGCATTTT
TRBD2	16	few	TRBV28	TRBJ2-3	CASSFVLGLVQDTQYF	TGTGCCAGCAGCTTCGTCCTGGGACTAGTCCAAGATACGCAGTATTTT
TRBD2	19	NA	TRBV7-9	TRBJ2-2	CASSLFPYPSGRFAGELFF	TGTGCCAGCAGCTTATTTCCCTACCCAAGCGGGAGGTTTGCCGGGGAGCTGTTTTTT
TRBD1	16	many	TRBV28	TRBJ1-1	CASSFRQGAMNTEAFF	TGTGCCAGCAGTTTTAGACAGGGCGCAATGAACACTGAAGCTTTCTTT
NA	17	many	TRBV19	TRBJ2-2	CASSIAGPLLTTGELFF	TGTGCCAGTAGTATAGCGGGACCGCTGCTGACCACCGGGGAGCTGTTTTTT
NA	16	many	TRBV28	TRBJ2-7	CASSLTRIWGAYEQYF	TGTGCCAGCAGTTTAACAAGGATATGGGGTGCGTACGAGCAGTACTTC
NA	15	few	TRBV5-1	TRBJ2-7	CASSLFGGDLDEQYF	TGCGCCAGCAGCTTATTCGGAGGGGATTTGGACGAGCAGTACTTC
TRBD1	16	many	TRBV28	TRBJ1-1	CASSYTFSGQHTEAFF	TGTGCCAGCAGTTACACGTTTTCGGGACAGCACACTGAAGCTTTCTTT
TRBD1	15	NA	TRBV5-6	TRBJ2-2	CASSLGTGLGGELFF	TGTGCCAGCAGCTTGGGGACAGGGCTGGGCGGGGAGCTGTTTTTT
TRBD1	14	NA	TRBV20-1	TRBJ1-3	CSARQGAEGNTIYF	TGCAGTGCTAGACAGGGGGCTGAAGGAAACACCATATATTTT
NA	16	NA	TRBV20-1	TRBJ2-7	CSARRVAIFDPYEQYF	TGCAGTGCTAGAAGGGTGGCTATCTTTGACCCCTACGAGCAGTACTTC
NA	15	few	TRBV11-2	TRBJ2-7	CASSFVGSTVPEQYF	TGTGCCAGCAGCTTTGTCGGGTCCACCGTCCCCGAGCAGTACTTC
TRBD2	13	few	TRBV29-1	TRBJ2-7	CSVGMGGRIEQYF	TGCAGCGTTGGGATGGGCGGGAGAATCGAGCAGTACTTC
NA	19	few	TRBV6-2/TRBV6-3	TRBJ2-2	CASSGPRQRGYYYPGELFF	TGTGCCAGCAGTGGACCGAGACAGAGGGGATATTACTACCCCGGGGAGCTGTTTTTT
NA	12	many	TRBV12-3/TRBV12-4	TRBJ1-1	CASSLPYLEAFF	TGTGCCAGCAGTTTACCTTACCTTGAAGCTTTCTTT
NA	18	few	TRBV5-1	TRBJ1-1	CASSLVGPVWGQNTEAFF	TGCGCCAGCAGCTTGGTCGGTCCGGTCTGGGGCCAGAACACTGAAGCTTTCTTT
NA	15	NA	TRBV5-1	TRBJ1-1	CASSLFEGLNTEAFF	TGCGCCAGCAGCTTGTTTGAGGGTTTGAACACTGAAGCTTTCTTT
TRBD2	15	NA	TRBV28	TRBJ2-1	CASWVGGVKVNEQFF	TGTGCCAGCTGGGTGGGGGGGGTCAAGGTCAATGAGCAGTTCTTC
NA	11	few	TRBV10-3	TRBJ1-4	CAISDNEKLFF	TGTGCCATCAGTGACAACGAAAAACTGTTTTTT
NA	16	few	TRBV11-2	TRBJ2-7	CASSITTGNVPYEQYF	TGTGCCAGCAGCATTACTACAGGGAATGTACCGTACGAGCAGTACTTC
TRBD2	18	few	TRBV27	TRBJ2-5	CVSKGGVPSGRTKETQYF	TGTGTCAGCAAAGGGGGCGTGCCGAGCGGGAGGACCAAAGAGACCCAGTACTTC
NA	12	few	TRBV29-1	TRBJ2-2	CSVEGLTGELFF	TGCAGCGTTGAAGGTCTCACCGGGGAGCTGTTTTTT
TRBD2	14	NA	TRBV6-2/TRBV6-3	TRBJ2-1	CASSTSGRVNEQFF	TGTGCCAGTTCGACTAGCGGGAGGGTGAATGAGCAGTTCTTC
NA	15	NA	TRBV10-2	TRBJ1-6	CASSESGYYNSPPHF	TGCGCCAGCAGTGAGTCGGGATACTATAATTCACCCCCCCACTTT
NA	13	few	TRBV5-1	TRBJ2-7	CASKSGVAYEQYF	TGCGCCAGCAAATCAGGGGTAGCCTACGAGCAGTACTTC
NA	14	many	TRBV12-3/TRBV12-4	TRBJ1-3	CASSFGGSGNTIYF	TGTGCCAGCAGTTTTGGGGGATCTGGAAACACCATATATTTT
NA	15	NA	TRBV20-1	TRBJ1-6	CSATLLGGGGSPLHF	TGCAGTGCTACCCTCCTGGGGGGCGGTGGCTCACCCCTCCACTTT
TRBD2	14	NA	TRBV25-1	TRBJ2-5	CASGPTDGRETQYF	TGTGCCAGCGGCCCCACGGACGGGAGGGAGACCCAGTACTTC
NA	14	NA	TRBV20-1	TRBJ2-1	CSARALALYNEQFF	TGCAGTGCTCGGGCCCTAGCGCTATACAATGAGCAGTTCTTC